These 24 T cell receptor beta chains share one sample of origin, sequenced in a study of response to subunit inactivated influenza vaccine. TCRdb redid the calling of the RT-PCR reads with MiXCR, one entry per CDR3 protein. This repertoire shows more than 700,000 distinct CDR3 sequences, around 21% found once; its top ten account for roughly a tenth. Sequencing was performed on PBMCs from blood, taken more than 4 days after vaccination. These receptors were taken from a man in his forties or fifties who received an inactivated influenza vaccine.

Only a few counts were recorded for this clonotype. The chain uses TRBV10-3 and TRBJ2-2, with a weak D call TRBD2 (7 bases). The germline V and J ends were trimmed by 6 bases and 0 bases, with 17 bases remaining between them. CDR3 length: 17 residues. CDR1 and CDR2 (germline): ENHRY, SYGVKD. The DNA of the CDR3 is TGTGCCATCAGGGGGGAACAGGGAGGGCCGAACACCGGGGAGCTGTTTTTT. Its translation: CAIRGEQGGPNTGELFF.

This clonotype was seen a handful of times. The chain has TRBV20-1 and TRBJ2-7; 10 bases fit TRBD2. This CDR3 comprises 18 residues. The junction had 20 bases not matched to a gene; V was cut back by 6 bases and J by 3 bases. CDR1 is DFQATT and CDR2 is SNEGSKA in the germline V gene (reference sequence). The CDR3 sequence is CSASGSSVRGTSDYEQYF. In DNA, the CDR3 is TGCAGTGCAAGTGGGTCGTCCGTCAGGGGGACTAGCGACTACGAGCAGTACTTC.

This clonotype has just a few counts. V is TRBV6-9 and J is TRBJ2-3, with TRBD2 identical over 10 bases. After removal of 8 bases from V and 5 bases from J, the junction contained 13 bases not matched to a gene. The CDR3 is made up of 16 amino acids. CDR1 is MNHGY, CDR2 SVAAGI, per germline. The CDR3 sequence is CASPLAGAGRQDTQYF. The CDR3 DNA follows: TGTGCCAGCCCGCTAGCGGGAGCGGGAAGGCAAGATACGCAGTATTTT.

This clonotype has a handful of counts. CDR3 bases: TGCAGTGCCGACAACCAGGGGTCCTACGAGCAGTACTTC. Its translation is CSADNQGSYEQYF. The chain couples TRBV20-1 to TRBJ2-7, with D maybe TRBD1 (6 bases). The CDR3 totals 13 residues. With 6 bases removed from V and 1 base from J, the gap between germline ends came to 13 bases. CDR1 is DFQATT, CDR2 SNEGSKA, per germline (reference sequence).

The chain combines TRBV7-2 with TRBJ2-7; a possible D gene is TRBD1 (5 bases). CDR3 size: 14 residues. V lost 5 bases and J 6 bases, leaving 17 bases between the germline ends. The germline CDR1 and CDR2 sequences are SGHTA and FQGNSA. The CDR3 region is CASSPRWGTFEQYF. CDR3 coding DNA: TGTGCCAGCAGCCCAAGGTGGGGCACGTTCGAGCAGTACTTC.

This clonotype has more than one count but fewer than ten. The chain combines TRBV29-1 with TRBJ1-4, with 7 bases lining up with TRBD1. CDR3 length: 14 amino acids. From germline, CDR1 is SQVTM and CDR2 ANQGSEA. Trimming removed 7 bases from V and 7 bases from J; junction bases left unmatched: 12. The CDR3 DNA reads as TGCAGCGCCCTAGACAGGGTGCGCGGTGAAAAACTGTTTTTT. This translates into CSALDRVRGEKLFF.

This clonotype was seen more than once but under ten times. The chain employs TRBV7-9 and TRBJ1-1, with 9 nucleotides matching TRBD1. The CDR3 loop spans 14 amino acids. Germline CDR1 and CDR2: SEHNR and FQNEAQ (reference sequence). The V and J ends lost 5 bases and 4 bases, in that order; junction bases with no gene match: 5. This CDR3 is CASSPGTGFTEAFF. The CDR3 coding sequence is TGTGCCAGCAGCCCAGGGACAGGGTTCACTGAAGCTTTCTTT.

This clonotype was counted at least ten times. The chain is built from TRBV29-1 and TRBJ1-1; no firm D call. The CDR3 is 13 amino acids. Deletions cut 2 bases from V and 0 bases from J, with 7 bases between. Germline CDR1 is SQVTM and CDR2 is ANQGSEA. CDR3 bases: TGCAGCGTTGAAAGGAAGATGAACACTGAAGCTTTCTTT. It yields the protein CSVERKMNTEAFF.

The rearrangement links TRBV3-1 to TRBJ2-3; 7 bases map to TRBD1. This CDR3 comprises 13 residues. Germline V CDR1 and CDR2: LGHDT, YNNKEL (reference sequence). J was trimmed by 14 bases and V by 5 bases; bases with no gene match: 13. The CDR3 nucleotides are TGTGCCAGCAGCGCAACAATAGGGGGCCAACGGTATTTT. Translated, it gives CASSATIGGQRYF.

This clonotype was picked up a small number of times. V is TRBV20-1 and J is TRBJ2-4; D may be TRBD1 (6 bases). The CDR3 spans 14 residues. The germline CDR1 and CDR2 sequences are DFQATT and SNEGSKA (reference sequence). Trimming took 2 bases from V and 9 from J, leaving 17 bases between them. The CDR3 DNA reads as TGCAGTGCTAGAAGGGGGAGCGTCGAAGTCATTCAGTACTTC. Residues: CSARRGSVEVIQYF.

This clonotype was counted ten times or more. The CDR3 loop is CASSPEGASRETQYF. The CDR3, as DNA: TGTGCCAGCAGCCCGGAGGGGGCCAGCCGGGAGACCCAGTACTTC. This chain links TRBV9 with TRBJ2-5; D perhaps matches TRBD1 (7 bases). The V gene's germline CDR1 is SGDLS and CDR2 YYNGEE. V was pared by 4 bases and J by 5 bases, with 18 bases between. The CDR3 contains 15 residues.

This clonotype has just a few counts. This rearrangement joins TRBV4-2 to TRBJ2-2; weak D call: TRBD2 (7 bases). The CDR3 totals 18 residues. V was clipped by 8 bases and J by 3 bases, with 25 bases between them. Germline V lookup: CDR1 LGHNA, CDR2 YNFKEQ. The CDR3 DNA follows: TGTGCCAGCGCCAACTGGGAGGGAGGGACACTAGACACCGGGGAGCTGTTTTTT. It is translated as CASANWEGGTLDTGELFF.

This chain joins TRBV5-1 and TRBJ2-2; D unclear. Germline CDR1 reads SGHRS; CDR2 reads YFSETQ. The CDR3 sequence is 15 residues long. Deletions cut 0 bases from V and 3 bases from J, with 9 bases between. The CDR3 DNA sequence: TGCGCCAGCAGCTTGGTTGTCACCGACACCGGGGAGCTGTTTTTT. Translating gives CASSLVVTDTGELFF.

The chain joins TRBV21-1 to TRBJ2-1; TRBD1, the table's D call, lacks a check against the DNA. TRBV21-1 is designated a pseudogene. CDR3 length: 14 residues. CDR3 nucleotide sequence: TGTGCCAGCCCCCTCTGTCGGGGTTACAATGAGCAGTTCTTC. Its protein product is CASPLCRGYNEQFF.

The chain combines TRBV18 with TRBJ1-3; 7 bases are a match to TRBD1. This CDR3 is built from 14 residues. Germline CDR1 is KGHSH and CDR2 is LQKENI. Trimming cost V 1 base and J 8 bases; bases outside gene matches: 5. The CDR3 bases are TGTGCCAGCTCACCACTGACAGGGATGCACACCATATATTTT. Its protein is CASSPLTGMHTIYF.

This clonotype was counted between two and nine times. This sequence joins TRBV5-6 and TRBJ2-7; tentative D call: TRBD1 (6 bases). V lost 2 bases to trimming and J lost 0 bases, with 18 bases between them. The CDR3 extends over 17 amino acids. Germline values: CDR1 SGHDT, CDR2 YYEEEE. In DNA form, the CDR3 reads TGTGCCAGCAGCTTTCTCTTTTCAGGGGCGAACTCCTACGAGCAGTACTTC. Translation gives CASSFLFSGANSYEQYF.

This clonotype was seen a few times. This chain joins TRBV6-1 and TRBJ1-5, with D tentatively TRBD1 (5 bases). V was clipped by 5 bases and J by 1 base, with 18 bases between them. This CDR3 is built from 17 residues. Per germline, CDR1 MNHNS and CDR2 SASEGT. The CDR3 DNA reads as TGTGCCAGCAGTAAAAACCCGGGACCTGGGAGCAATCAGCCCCAGCATTTT. It yields the protein CASSKNPGPGSNQPQHF.

The table lists this clonotype with a few counts. This chain uses TRBV7-2 with TRBJ2-7, with D maybe TRBD2 (5 bases). The germline CDR1 and CDR2 sequences are SGHTA and FQGNSA. The germline V and J ends were trimmed by 0 bases and 5 bases, with 8 bases remaining between them. The CDR3 loop spans 13 amino acids. Written as DNA, the CDR3 is TGTGCCAGCAGCTTAGCGTTCGGGAACGAGCAGTACTTC. The encoded protein is CASSLAFGNEQYF.

The table lists this clonotype with a few counts. The rearrangement links TRBV12-3 or TRBV12-4 to TRBJ1-5; D is undetermined. The CDR3 runs 13 residues. V was trimmed by 3 bases and J by 9 bases, leaving 12 bases between them. In DNA form, the CDR3 reads TGTGCCAGCAGTTTGGGCGGCCTCGGGCCCCAGCATTTT. It codes for CASSLGGLGPQHF.

The chain employs TRBV12-3 or TRBV12-4 and TRBJ2-5, with 7 bases lining up with TRBD2. Trimming took 5 bases from V and 5 from J; bases not matched to a gene: 11. The CDR3 is 15 amino acids. CDR3 DNA sequence: TGTGCCAGCAGTCCCAGCCATGGCGGGAGCGAGACCCAGTACTTC. Translation: CASSPSHGGSETQYF.

The genes are TRBV15 and TRBJ2-3; tentative D call: TRBD2 (6 bases). V was cut by 3 bases and J by 0 bases, with 13 bases left in between. Germline V lookup: CDR1 LNHNV, CDR2 YYDKDF (reference sequence). The CDR3 is 16 residues long. Here the CDR3 reads CATSRRDGGSTDTQYF. The CDR3, as DNA: TGTGCCACCAGCAGGCGAGATGGGGGGAGCACAGATACGCAGTATTTT.

This chain uses TRBV7-9 with TRBJ2-3; TRBD2 aligns across 11 bases. This CDR3 has 15 residues. Germline assignment: CDR1 SEHNR and CDR2 FQNEAQ (reference sequence). V lost 6 bases, J lost 4 bases, and 6 bases stayed unmatched. Here the CDR3 reads CASRNLAGGSDTQYF. The DNA of the CDR3 is TGTGCCAGCAGAAATCTAGCGGGAGGCTCAGATACGCAGTATTTT.

This sequence joins TRBV5-6 and TRBJ2-1, with TRBD1 identical over 8 bases. The J segment lost 0 bases and the V segment lost 6 bases, leaving 5 bases of the junction unmatched. CDR3 length: 15 amino acids. Germline-derived CDR1 and CDR2 are SGHDT and YYEEEE. CDR3 amino acids: CASTGGGGSYNEQFF. For the CDR3, the DNA is TGTGCCAGCACAGGGGGCGGAGGCTCCTACAATGAGCAGTTCTTC.

The chain employs TRBV3-1 and TRBJ2-7; 9 bases match TRBD1. V gave up 4 bases and J gave up 7 bases; unmatched junction bases: 8. The CDR3 extends over 14 amino acids. Per the germline V gene, CDR1 is LGHDT and CDR2 is YNNKEL (reference sequence). DNA for the CDR3: TGTGCCAGCAGCCCGGGACAGGGTCCTGGTGAGCAGTACTTC. Its translation: CASSPGQGPGEQYF.